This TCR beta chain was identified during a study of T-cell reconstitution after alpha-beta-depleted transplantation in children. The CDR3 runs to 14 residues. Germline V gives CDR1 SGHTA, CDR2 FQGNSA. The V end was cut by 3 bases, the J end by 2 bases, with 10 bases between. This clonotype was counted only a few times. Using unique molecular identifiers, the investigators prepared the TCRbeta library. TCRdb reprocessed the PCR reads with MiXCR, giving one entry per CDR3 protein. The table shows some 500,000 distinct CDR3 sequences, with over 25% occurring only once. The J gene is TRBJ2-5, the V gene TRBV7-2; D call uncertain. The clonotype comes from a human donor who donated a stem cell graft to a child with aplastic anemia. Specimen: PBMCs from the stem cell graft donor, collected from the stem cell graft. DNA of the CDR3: TGTGCCAGCAGCTTGCAAATGTTGCAAGAGACCCAGTACTTC. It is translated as CASSLQMLQETQYF.